Listed below are T cell receptor beta chains from one sample, sequenced in a study of blood T cell repertoires in COVID-19. The repertoire was sequenced with immunoSEQ multiplex PCR; TCRdb's copy has only in-frame clones and lacks some. The table lists under 300,000 clones, approximately 80% of them singletons. Material: peripheral blood. Receptor source: a woman of 80 years or more with acute or convalescent COVID-19. The CDR3 runs from the conserved cysteine through the conserved F or W.

TRBJ2-7,TRBV15,CATSFSTGPFNYEQYF
TRBJ2-7,TRBV2,CASSLEQGISYEQYF
TRBJ1-3,TRBV28,CASSFGPNSGNTIYF
TRBJ1-4,TRBV5-6,CASSSPGEGRGEKLFF
TRBJ1-3,TRBV5-1,CASSSQGAFGNTIYF
TRBJ1-6,TRBV15,CATSRDLGQPRSLSSPLHF
TRBJ1-1,TRBV3-1/TRBV3-2,CASSQLGHRSEAFF
TRBJ1-1,TRBV28,CASRRDLNTEAFF
TRBJ1-2,TRBV19,CASSTRTGPYGYTF
TRBJ2-7,TRBV18,CASSPSTGGYEQYF
TRBJ1-2,TRBV12-3/TRBV12-4,CASSRDSSYGYTF
TRBJ2-5,TRBV19,CASSIGGPQETQYF
TRBJ1-6,TRBV7-9,CASTNQGVGNSPLHF